This TCR beta chain was retrieved from a study of technical replicates of blood from a handful of donors. This table comes from immunoSEQ multiplex PCR, and its TCRdb copy is limited to in-frame clones, with some not included. This repertoire shows 70,000 or so clones, over 80% found once; its top ten account for under 0.45%. Losses at the gene ends were 6 bases for V and 2 bases for J; bases not matched to a gene: 6. Germline V CDR1 and CDR2: SQVTM, ANQGSEA. The length of the CDR3 is 13 residues. Sequenced input: T cells isolated from PBMCs. The chain employs TRBV29-1 and TRBJ1-1, with 7 bases identical to TRBD1. The clonotype was recovered from a human donor in good health. DNA for the CDR3: TGCAGCGTCGAGACAGGGATTAACACTGAAGCTTTCTTT. It codes for CSVETGINTEAFF. Supplemented by reference TRBV29-1 and TRBJ1-1, the full variable domain reads SAVISQKPSRDICQRGTSLTIQCQVDSQVTMMFWYRQQPGQSLTLIATANQGSEATYESGFVIDKFPISRPNLTFSTLTVSNMSPEDSSIYLCSVETGINTEAFFGQGTRLTVV.